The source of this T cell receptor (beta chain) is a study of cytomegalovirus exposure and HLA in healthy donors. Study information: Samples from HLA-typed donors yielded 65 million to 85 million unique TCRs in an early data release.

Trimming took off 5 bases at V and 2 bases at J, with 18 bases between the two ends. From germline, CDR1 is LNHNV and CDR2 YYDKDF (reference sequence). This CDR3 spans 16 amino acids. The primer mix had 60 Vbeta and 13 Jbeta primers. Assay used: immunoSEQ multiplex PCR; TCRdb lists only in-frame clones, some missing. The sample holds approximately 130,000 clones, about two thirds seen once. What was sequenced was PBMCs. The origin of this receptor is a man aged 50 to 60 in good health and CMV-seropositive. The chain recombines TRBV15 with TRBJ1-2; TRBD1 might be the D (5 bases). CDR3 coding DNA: TGTGCCACCAGCCCCGGAGGGGCAGCGAAAAACTATGGCTACACCTTC. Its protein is CATSPGGAAKNYGYTF.